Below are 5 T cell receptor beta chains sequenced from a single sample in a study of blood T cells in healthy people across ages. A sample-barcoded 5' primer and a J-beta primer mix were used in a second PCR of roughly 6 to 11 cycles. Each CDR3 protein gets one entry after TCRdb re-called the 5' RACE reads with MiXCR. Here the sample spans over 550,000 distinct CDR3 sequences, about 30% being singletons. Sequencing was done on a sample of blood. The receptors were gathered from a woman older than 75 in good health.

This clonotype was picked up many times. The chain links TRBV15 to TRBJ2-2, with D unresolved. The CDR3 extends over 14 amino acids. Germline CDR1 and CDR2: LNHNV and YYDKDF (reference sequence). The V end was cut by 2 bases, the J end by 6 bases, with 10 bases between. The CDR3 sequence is CATSRHQDPGELFF. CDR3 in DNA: TGTGCCACCAGCAGACACCAGGACCCCGGGGAGCTGTTTTTT.

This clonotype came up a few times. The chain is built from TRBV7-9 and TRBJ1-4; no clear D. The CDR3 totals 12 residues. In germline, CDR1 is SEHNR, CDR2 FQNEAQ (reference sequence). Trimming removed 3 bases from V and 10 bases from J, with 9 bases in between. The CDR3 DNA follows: TGTGCCAGCAGCTTGGAATGGGGAAAACTGTTTTTT. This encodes CASSLEWGKLFF. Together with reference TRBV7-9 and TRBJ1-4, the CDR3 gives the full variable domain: DTGVSQNPRHKITKRGQNVTFRCDPISEHNRLYWYRQTLGQGPEFLTYFQNEAQLEKSRLLSDRFSAERPKGSFSTLEIQRTEQGDSAMYLCASSLEWGKLFFGSGTQLSVL.

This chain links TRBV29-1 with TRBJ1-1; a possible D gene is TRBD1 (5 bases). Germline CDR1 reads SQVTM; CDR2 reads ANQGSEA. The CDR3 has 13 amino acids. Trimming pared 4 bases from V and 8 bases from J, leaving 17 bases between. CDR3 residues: CSVVSPGKAEAFF. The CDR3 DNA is TGCAGCGTTGTATCCCCAGGGAAAGCGGAAGCTTTCTTT.

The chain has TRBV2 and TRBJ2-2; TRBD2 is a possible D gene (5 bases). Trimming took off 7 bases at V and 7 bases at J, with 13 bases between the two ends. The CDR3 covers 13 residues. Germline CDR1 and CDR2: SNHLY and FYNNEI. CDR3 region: CASMRWEHGELFF. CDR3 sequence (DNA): TGTGCCAGCATGAGGTGGGAGCACGGGGAGCTGTTTTTT.

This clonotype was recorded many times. In DNA, the CDR3 is TGCAGTGCTAGGAAGCTAGCGGGGGACAATGAGCAGTTCTTC. It translates to CSARKLAGDNEQFF. The chain links TRBV20-1 to TRBJ2-1; TRBD2 agrees at 10 bases. The CDR3 is made up of 14 amino acids. Germline V lookup: CDR1 DFQATT, CDR2 SNEGSKA (reference sequence). With V trimmed by 3 bases and J by 5 bases, 4 bases remained unmatched.